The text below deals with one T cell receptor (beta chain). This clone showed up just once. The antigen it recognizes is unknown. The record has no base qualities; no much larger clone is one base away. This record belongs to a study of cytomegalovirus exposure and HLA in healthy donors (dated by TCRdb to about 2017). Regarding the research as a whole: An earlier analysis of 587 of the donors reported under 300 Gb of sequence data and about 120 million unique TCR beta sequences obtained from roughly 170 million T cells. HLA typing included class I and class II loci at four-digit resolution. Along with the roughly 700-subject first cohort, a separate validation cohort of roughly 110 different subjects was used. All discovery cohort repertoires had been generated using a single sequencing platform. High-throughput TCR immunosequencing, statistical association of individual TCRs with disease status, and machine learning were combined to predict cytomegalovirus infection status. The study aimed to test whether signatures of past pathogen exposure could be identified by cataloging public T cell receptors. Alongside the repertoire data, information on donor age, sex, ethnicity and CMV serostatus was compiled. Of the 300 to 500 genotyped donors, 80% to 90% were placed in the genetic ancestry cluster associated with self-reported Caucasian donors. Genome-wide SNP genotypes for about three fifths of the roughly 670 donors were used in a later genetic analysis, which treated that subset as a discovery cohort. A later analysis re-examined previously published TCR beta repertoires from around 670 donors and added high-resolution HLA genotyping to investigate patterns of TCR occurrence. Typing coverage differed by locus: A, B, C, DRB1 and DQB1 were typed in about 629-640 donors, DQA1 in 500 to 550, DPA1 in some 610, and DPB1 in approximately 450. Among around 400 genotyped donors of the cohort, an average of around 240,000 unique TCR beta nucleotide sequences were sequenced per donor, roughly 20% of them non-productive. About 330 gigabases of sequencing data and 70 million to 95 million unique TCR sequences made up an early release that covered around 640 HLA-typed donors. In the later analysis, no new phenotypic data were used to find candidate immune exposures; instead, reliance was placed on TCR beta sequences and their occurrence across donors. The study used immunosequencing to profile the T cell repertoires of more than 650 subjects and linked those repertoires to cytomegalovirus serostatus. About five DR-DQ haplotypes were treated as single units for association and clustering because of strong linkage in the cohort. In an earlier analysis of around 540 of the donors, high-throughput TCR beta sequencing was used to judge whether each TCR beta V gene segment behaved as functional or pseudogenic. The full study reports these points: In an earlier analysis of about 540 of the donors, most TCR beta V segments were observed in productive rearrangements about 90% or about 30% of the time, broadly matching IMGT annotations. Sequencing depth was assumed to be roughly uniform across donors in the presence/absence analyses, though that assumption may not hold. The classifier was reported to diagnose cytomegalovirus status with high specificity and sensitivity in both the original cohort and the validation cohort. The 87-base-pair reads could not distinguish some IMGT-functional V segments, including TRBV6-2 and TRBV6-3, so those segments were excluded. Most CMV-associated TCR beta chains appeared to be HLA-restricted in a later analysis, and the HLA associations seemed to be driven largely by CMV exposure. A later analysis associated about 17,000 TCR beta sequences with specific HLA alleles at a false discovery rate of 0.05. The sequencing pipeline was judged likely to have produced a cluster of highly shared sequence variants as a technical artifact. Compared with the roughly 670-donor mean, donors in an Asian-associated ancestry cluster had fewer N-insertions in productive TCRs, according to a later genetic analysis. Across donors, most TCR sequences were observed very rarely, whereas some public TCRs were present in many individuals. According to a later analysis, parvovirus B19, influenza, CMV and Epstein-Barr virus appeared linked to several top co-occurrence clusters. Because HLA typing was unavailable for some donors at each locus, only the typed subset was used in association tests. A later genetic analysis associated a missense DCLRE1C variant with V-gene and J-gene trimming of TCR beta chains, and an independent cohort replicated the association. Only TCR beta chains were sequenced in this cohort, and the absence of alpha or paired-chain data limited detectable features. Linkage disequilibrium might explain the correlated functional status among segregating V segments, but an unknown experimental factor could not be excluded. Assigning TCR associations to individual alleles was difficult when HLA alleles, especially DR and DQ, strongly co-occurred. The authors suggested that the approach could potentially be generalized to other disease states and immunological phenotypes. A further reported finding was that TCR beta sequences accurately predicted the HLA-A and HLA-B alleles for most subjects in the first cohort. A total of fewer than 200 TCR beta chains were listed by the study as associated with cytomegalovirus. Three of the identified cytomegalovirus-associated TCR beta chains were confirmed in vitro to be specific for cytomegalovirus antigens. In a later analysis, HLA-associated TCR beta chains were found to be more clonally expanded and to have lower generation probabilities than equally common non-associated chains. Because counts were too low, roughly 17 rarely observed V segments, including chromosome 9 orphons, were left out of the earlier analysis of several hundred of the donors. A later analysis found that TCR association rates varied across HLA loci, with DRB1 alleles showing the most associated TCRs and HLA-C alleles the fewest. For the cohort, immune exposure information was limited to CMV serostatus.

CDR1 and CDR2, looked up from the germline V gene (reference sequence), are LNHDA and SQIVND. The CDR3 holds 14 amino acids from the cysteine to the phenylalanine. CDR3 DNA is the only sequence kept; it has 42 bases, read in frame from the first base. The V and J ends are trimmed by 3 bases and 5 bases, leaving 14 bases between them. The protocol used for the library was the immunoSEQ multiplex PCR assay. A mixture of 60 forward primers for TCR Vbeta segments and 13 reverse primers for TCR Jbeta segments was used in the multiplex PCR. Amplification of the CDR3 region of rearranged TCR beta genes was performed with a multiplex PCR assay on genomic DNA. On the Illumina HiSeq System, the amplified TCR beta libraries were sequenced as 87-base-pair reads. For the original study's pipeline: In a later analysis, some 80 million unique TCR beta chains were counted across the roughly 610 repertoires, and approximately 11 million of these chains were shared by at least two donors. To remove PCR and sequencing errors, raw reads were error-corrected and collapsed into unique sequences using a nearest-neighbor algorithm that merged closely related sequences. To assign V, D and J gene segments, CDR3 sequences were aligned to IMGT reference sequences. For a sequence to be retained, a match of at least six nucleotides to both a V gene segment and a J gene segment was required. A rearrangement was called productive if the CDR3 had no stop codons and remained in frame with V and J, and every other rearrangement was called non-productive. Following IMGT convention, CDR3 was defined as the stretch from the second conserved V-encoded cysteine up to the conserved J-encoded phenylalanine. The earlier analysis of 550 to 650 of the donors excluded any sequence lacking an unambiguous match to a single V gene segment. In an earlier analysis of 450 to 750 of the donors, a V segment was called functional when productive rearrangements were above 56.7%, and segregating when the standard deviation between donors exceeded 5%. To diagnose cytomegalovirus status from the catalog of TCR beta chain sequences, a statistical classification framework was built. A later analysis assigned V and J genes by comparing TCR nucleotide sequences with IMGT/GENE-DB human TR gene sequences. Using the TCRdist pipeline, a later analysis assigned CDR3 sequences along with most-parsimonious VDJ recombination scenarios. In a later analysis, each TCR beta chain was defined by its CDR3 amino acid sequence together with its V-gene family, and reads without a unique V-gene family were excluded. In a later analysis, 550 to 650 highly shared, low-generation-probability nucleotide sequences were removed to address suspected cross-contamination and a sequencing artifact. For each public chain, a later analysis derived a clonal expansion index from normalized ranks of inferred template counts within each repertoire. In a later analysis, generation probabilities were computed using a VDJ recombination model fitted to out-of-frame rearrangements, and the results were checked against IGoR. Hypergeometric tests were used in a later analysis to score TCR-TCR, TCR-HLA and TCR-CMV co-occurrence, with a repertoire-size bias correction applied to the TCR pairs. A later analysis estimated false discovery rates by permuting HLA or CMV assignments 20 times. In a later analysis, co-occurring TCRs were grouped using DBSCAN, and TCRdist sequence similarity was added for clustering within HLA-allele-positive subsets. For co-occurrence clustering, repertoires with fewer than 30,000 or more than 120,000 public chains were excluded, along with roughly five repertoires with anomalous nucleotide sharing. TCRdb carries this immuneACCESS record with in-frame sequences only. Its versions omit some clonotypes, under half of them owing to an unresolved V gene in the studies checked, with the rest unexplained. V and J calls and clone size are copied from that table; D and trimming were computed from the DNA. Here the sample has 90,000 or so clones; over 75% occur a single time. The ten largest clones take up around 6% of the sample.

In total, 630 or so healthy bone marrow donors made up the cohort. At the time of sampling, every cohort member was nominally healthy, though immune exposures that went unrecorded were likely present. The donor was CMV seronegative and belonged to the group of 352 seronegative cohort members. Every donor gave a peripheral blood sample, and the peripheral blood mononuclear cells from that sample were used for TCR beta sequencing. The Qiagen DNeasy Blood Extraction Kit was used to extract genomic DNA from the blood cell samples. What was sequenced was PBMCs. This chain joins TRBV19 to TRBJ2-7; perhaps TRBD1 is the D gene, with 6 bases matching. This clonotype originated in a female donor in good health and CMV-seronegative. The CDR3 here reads CASSISGVVDEQYF. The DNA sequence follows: TGTGCCAGTAGTATTTCAGGGGTGGTCGACGAGCAGTACTTC.